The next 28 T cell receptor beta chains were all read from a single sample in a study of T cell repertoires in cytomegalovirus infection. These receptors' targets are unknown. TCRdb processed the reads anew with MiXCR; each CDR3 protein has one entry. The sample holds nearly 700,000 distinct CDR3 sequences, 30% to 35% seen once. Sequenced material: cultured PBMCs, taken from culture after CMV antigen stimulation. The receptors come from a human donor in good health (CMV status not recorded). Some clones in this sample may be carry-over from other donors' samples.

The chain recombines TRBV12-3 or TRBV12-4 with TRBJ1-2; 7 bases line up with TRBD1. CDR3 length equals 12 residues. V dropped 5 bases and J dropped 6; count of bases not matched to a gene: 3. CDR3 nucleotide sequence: TGTGCCAGCAGTAGGGGGCATGATGGCTACACCTTC. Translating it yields CASSRGHDGYTF.

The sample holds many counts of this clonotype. The CDR3 DNA sequence: TGTGCCAGCAGCTCCCCCCCGCACCAAGAGACCCAGTACTTC. It specifies CASSSPPHQETQYF. The J gene is TRBJ2-5, the V gene TRBV7-2, with no clear D. The V end lost 4 bases, the J end lost 0 bases, and 9 bases lay between the germline ends. The CDR3 is 14 amino acids. Germline V lookup: CDR1 SGHTA, CDR2 FQGNSA.

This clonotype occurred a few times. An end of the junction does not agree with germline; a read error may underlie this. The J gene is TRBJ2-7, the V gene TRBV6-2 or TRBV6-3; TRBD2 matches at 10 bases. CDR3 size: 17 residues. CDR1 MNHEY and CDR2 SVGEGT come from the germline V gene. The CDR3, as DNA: TGTGCCAGCAGCCCTAGACCCGGACTAGCGGCATCCTTCGAGCAGTACTTC. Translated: CASSPRPGLAASFEQYF.

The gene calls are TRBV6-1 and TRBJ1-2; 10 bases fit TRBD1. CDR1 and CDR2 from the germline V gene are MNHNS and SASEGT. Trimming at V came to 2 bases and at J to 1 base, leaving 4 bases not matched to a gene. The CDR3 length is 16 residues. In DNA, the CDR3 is TGTGCCAGCAGTGAACTGGGGACAGGGGATAACTATGGCTACACCTTC. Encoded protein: CASSELGTGDNYGYTF.

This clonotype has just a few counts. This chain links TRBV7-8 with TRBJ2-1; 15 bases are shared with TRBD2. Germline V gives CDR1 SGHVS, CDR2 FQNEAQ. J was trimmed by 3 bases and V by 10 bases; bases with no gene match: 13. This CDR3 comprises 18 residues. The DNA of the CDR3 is TGTGCCACCGAACCTGGACTAGCGGGGGGGTTCAACTACAATGAGCAGTTCTTC. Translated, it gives CATEPGLAGGFNYNEQFF. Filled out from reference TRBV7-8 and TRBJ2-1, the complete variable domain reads GAGVSQSPRYKVAKRGQDVALRCDPISGHVSLFWYQQALGQGPEFLTYFQNEAQLDKSGLPSDRFFAERPEGSVSTLKIQRTQQEDSAVYLCATEPGLAGGFNYNEQFFGPGTRLTVL.

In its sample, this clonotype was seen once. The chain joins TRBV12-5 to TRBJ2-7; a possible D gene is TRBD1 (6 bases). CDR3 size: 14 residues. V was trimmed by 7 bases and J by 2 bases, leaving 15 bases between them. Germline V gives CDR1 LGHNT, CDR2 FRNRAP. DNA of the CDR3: TGTGCTAGTGTCCGAGGGGGACCCCCCTACGAGCAGTACTTC. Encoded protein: CASVRGGPPYEQYF.

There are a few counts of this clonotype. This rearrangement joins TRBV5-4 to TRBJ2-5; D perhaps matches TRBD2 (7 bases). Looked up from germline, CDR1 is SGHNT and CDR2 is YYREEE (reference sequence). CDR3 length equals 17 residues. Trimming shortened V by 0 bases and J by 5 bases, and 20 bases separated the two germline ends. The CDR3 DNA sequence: TGTGCCAGCAGCTTGGGTCCGGTGGGGGGGCCCCAGGAGACCCAGTACTTC. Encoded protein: CASSLGPVGGPQETQYF.

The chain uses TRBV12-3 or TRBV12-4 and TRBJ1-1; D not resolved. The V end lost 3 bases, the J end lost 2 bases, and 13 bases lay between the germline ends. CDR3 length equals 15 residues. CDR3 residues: CASSFRGQLNTEAFF. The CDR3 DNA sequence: TGTGCCAGCAGTTTTCGAGGGCAGTTAAACACTGAAGCTTTCTTT.

CDR3: CASSLITAGANVLTF. CDR3 nucleotides: TGTGCCAGCAGCTTGATCACGGCTGGGGCCAACGTCCTGACTTTC. The V call is TRBV5-6, the J call TRBJ2-6, with D unclear. The V gene's germline CDR1 is SGHDT and CDR2 YYEEEE. This CDR3 contains 15 residues. The V gene lost 1 base and the J gene lost 2 bases, with 7 bases spanning the gap.

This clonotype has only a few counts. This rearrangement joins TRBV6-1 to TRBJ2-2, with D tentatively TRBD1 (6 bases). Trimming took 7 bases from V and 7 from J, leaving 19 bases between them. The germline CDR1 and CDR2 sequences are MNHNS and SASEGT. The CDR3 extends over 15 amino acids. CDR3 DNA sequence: TGTGCCAGCACACCCGGGACAACCCTGGGCGGGGAGCTGTTTTTT. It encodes CASTPGTTLGGELFF.

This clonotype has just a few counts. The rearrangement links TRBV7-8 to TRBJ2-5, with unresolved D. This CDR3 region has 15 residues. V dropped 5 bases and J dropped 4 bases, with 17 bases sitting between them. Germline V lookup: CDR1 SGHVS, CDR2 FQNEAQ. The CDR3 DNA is TGTGCCAGCAGCCCGGGTAGGCTGTCGCGAGAGACCCAGTACTTC. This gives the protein CASSPGRLSRETQYF.

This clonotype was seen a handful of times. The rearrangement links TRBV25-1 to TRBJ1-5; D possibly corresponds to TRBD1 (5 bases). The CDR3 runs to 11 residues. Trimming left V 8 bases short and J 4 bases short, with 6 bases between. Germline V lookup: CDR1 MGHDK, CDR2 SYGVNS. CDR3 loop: CASGQNQPQHF. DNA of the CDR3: TGTGCCAGCGGACAAAATCAGCCCCAGCATTTT.

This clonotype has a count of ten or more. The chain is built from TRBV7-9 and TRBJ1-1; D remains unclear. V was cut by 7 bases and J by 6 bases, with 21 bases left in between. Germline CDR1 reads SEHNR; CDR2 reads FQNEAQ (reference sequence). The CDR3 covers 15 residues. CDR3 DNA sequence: TGTGCCAGCACCCCCGCGGGCGGCCCGCTCCCTGAAGCTTTCTTT. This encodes CASTPAGGPLPEAFF.

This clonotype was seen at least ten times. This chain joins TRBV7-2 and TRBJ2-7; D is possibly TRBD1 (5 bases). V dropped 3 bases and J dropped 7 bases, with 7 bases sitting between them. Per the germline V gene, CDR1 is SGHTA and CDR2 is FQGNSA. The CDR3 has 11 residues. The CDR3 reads CASSFYREQYF. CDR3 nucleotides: TGTGCCAGCAGCTTCTACAGGGAGCAGTACTTC.

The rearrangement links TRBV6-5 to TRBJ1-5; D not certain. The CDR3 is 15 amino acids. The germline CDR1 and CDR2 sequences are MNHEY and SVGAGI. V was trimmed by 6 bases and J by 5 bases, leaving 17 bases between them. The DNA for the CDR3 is TGTGCCAGCAGCCCACATGTCCCGGGGTATCAGCCCCAGCATTTT. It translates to CASSPHVPGYQPQHF.

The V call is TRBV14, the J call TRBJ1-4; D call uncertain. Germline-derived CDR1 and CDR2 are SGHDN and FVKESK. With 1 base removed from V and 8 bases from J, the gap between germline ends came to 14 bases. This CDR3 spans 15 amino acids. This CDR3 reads CASSQGIPPGEKLFF. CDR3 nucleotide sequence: TGTGCCAGCAGCCAAGGCATTCCCCCGGGAGAAAAACTGTTTTTT.

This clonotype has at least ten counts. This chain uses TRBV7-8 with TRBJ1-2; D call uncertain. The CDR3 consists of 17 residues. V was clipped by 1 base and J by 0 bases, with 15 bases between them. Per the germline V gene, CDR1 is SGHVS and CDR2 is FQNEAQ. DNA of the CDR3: TGTGCCAGCAGCTTAGTACCCCTGGGGTCCACTAACTATGGCTACACCTTC. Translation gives CASSLVPLGSTNYGYTF. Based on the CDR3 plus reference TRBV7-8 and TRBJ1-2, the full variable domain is GAGVSQSPRYKVAKRGQDVALRCDPISGHVSLFWYQQALGQGPEFLTYFQNEAQLDKSGLPSDRFFAERPEGSVSTLKIQRTQQEDSAVYLCASSLVPLGSTNYGYTFGSGTRLTVV.

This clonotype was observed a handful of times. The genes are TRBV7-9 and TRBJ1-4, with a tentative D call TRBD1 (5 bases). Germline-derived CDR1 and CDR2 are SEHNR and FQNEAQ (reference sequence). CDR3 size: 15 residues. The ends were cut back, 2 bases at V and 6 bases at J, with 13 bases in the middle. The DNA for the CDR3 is TGTGCCAGCAGCTTACGCGGGGCCGGGGATGAAAAACTGTTTTTT. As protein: CASSLRGAGDEKLFF.

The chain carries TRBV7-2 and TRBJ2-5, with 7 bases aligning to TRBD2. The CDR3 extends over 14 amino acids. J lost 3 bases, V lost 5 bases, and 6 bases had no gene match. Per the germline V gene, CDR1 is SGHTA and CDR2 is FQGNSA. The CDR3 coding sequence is TGTGCCAGCAGCGCCGGGGGAGGGGAAGAGACCCAGTACTTC. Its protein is CASSAGGGEETQYF. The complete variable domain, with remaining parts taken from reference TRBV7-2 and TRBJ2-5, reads GAGVSQSPSNKVTEKGKDVELRCDPISGHTALYWYRQSLGQGLEFLIYFQGNSAPDKSGLPSDRFSAERTGGSVSTLTIQRTQQEDSAVYLCASSAGGGEETQYFGPGTRLLVL.

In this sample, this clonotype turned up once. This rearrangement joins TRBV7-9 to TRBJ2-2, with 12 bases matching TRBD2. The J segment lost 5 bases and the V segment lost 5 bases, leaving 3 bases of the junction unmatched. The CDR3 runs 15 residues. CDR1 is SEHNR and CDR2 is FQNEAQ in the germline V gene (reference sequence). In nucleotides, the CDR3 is TGTGCCAGCAGCACTAGCGGGAGGTTTACCGGGGAGCTGTTTTTT. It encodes CASSTSGRFTGELFF.

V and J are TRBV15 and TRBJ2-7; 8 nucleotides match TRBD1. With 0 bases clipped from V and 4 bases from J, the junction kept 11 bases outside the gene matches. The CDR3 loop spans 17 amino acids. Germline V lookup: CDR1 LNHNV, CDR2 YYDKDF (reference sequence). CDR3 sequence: CATSRDRDRRRDYEQYF. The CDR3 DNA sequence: TGTGCCACCAGCAGAGATCGGGACAGGCGACGGGATTACGAGCAGTACTTC.

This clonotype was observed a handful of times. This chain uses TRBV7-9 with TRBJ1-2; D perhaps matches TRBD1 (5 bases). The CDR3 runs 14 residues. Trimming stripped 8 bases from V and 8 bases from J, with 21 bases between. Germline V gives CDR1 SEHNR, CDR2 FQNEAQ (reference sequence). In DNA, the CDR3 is TGTGCCAGCCGGCGATTGGGGGGTGTACAGGGCTACACCTTC. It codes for CASRRLGGVQGYTF.

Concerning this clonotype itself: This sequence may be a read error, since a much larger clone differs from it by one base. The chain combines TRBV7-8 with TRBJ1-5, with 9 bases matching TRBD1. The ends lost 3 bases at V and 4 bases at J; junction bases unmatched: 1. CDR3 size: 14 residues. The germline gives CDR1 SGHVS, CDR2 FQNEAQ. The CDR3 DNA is TGTGCCAGCAGCTTCGGACAGGGGAATCAGCCCCAGCATTTT. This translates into CASSFGQGNQPQHF. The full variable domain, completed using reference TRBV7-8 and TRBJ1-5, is GAGVSQSPRYKVAKRGQDVALRCDPISGHVSLFWYQQALGQGPEFLTYFQNEAQLDKSGLPSDRFFAERPEGSVSTLKIQRTQQEDSAVYLCASSFGQGNQPQHFGDGTRLSIL.

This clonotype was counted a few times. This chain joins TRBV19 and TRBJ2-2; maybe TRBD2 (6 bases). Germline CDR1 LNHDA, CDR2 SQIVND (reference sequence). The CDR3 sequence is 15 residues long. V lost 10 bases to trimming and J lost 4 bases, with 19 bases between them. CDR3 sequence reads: CATNFGGVFTGELFF. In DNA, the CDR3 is TGTGCCACTAATTTCGGAGGGGTTTTCACCGGGGAGCTGTTTTTT. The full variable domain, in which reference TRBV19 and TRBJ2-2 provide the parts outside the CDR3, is DGGITQSPKYLFRKEGQNVTLSCEQNLNHDAMYWYRQDPGQGLRLIYYSQIVNDFQKGDIAEGYSVSREKKESFPLTVTSAQKNPTAFYLCATNFGGVFTGELFFGEGSRLTVL.

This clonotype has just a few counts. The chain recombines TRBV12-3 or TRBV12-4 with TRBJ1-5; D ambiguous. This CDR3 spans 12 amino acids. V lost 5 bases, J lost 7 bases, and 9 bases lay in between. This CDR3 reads CASSTVSQPQHF. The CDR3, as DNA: TGTGCCAGCAGTACCGTTTCGCAGCCCCAGCATTTT.

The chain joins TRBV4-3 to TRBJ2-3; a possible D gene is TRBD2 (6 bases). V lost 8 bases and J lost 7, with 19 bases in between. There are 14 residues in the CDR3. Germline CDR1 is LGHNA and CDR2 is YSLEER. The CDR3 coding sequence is TGCGCCAGCGCCCGGGGTAGCGGAATTTATACGCAGTATTTT. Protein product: CASARGSGIYTQYF.

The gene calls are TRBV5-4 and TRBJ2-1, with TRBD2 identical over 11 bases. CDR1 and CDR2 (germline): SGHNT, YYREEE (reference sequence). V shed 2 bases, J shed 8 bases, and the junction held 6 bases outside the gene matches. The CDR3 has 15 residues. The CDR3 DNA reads TGTGCCAGCAGCTTTGGGACTAGCGGATACGATGAGCAGTTCTTC. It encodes CASSFGTSGYDEQFF.

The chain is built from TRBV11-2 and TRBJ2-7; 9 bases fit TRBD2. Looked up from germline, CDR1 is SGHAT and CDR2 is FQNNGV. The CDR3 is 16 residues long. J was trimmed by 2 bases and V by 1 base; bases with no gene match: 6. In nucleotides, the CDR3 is TGTGCCAGCAGCTTAGGGGGGACTAGCAGAACCTACGAGCAGTACTTC. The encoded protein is CASSLGGTSRTYEQYF.